The 27 T cell receptor beta chains in this list originate from one sample, sequenced in a study of cytomegalovirus exposure and HLA in healthy donors. It was with 60 Vbeta and 13 Jbeta primers that the PCR ran. TCRdb's table, derived via immunoSEQ multiplex PCR, lists solely in-frame clones and lacks some. The sample gives 150,000 to 200,000 clones, 75% to 85% of which show up once; roughly 0.99% is in the top ten. Sequenced: PBMCs. The source of these receptors is a girl aged 2 to 10 in good health and CMV-seropositive.

V and J are TRBV12-5 and TRBJ1-4; 7 nucleotides align to TRBD1. Unmatched junction bases numbered 7, after V lost 1 base and J lost 5 bases. The CDR3 has 16 residues. CDR1 and CDR2 (germline): LGHNT, FRNRAP. This CDR3 reads CASGLEGTVGNEKLFF. The CDR3 coding sequence is TGTGCTAGTGGTTTGGAAGGGACAGTGGGAAATGAAAAACTGTTTTTT. Full variable domain (rest looked up from reference TRBV12-5 and TRBJ1-4): DARVTQTPRHKVTEMGQEVTMRCQPILGHNTVFWYRQTMMQGLELLAYFRNRAPLDDSGMPKDRFSAEMPDATLATLKIQPSEPRDSAVYFCASGLEGTVGNEKLFFGSGTQLSVL.

This chain joins TRBV13 and TRBJ2-7, with 14 nucleotides matching TRBD2. The germline gives CDR1 PRHDT, CDR2 FYEKMQ (reference sequence). The CDR3 loop spans 16 amino acids. V trimming: 4 bases; J trimming: 4 bases; junction bases outside the gene matches: 6. CDR3 residues: CASSSLRTSGRYEQYF. The DNA for the CDR3 is TGTGCCAGCAGCTCACTAAGGACTAGCGGGAGGTACGAGCAGTACTTC.

CDR3 sequence (DNA): TGTGCCAGCAGCGGCGAGGGAAACACCATATATTTT. Protein sequence: CASSGEGNTIYF. The chain uses TRBV9 and TRBJ1-3; no definite D call. The CDR3 loop spans 12 amino acids. Trimming took 3 bases from V and 4 from J, leaving 5 bases between them. Per germline, CDR1 SGDLS and CDR2 YYNGEE.

CDR3 coding DNA: TGTGCCGGGTTACAACAGGGGGTCGTCTCTGGGGCCAACGTCCTGACTTTC. This encodes CAGLQQGVVSGANVLTF. The V gene is TRBV7-9, the J gene TRBJ2-6, with 8 bases aligning to TRBD1. CDR3 length: 17 amino acids. The germline V gene encodes CDR1 SEHNR and CDR2 FQNEAQ (reference sequence). J was trimmed by 0 bases and V by 11 bases; bases with no gene match: 12.

The V gene is TRBV7-9, the J gene TRBJ1-3; 7 positions agree with TRBD1. The CDR3 spans 15 residues. The germline V gene encodes CDR1 SEHNR and CDR2 FQNEAQ (reference sequence). The junction had 5 bases not matched to a gene; V was cut back by 4 bases and J by 2 bases. CDR3 in amino acids: CASSSGQIPGNTIYF. CDR3 DNA sequence: TGTGCCAGCAGCTCGGGACAGATCCCTGGAAACACCATATATTTT.

The chain links TRBV19 to TRBJ2-7, with 11 bases fitting TRBD2. V shed 6 bases, J shed 2 bases, and the junction held 9 bases outside the gene matches. Germline loops: CDR1 LNHDA, CDR2 SQIVND (reference sequence). The CDR3 is 16 amino acids. CDR3 loop: CASSFLAGGGPYEQYF. For the CDR3, the DNA is TGTGCCAGTAGCTTTCTAGCGGGAGGTGGACCCTACGAGCAGTACTTC.

The V call is TRBV5-1, the J call TRBJ1-2; 7 bases match TRBD1. The germline V gene has CDR1 SGHRS and CDR2 YFSETQ. The V segment lost 0 bases and the J segment 0 bases; nucleotides outside the gene matches: 2. This CDR3 has 15 amino acids. The CDR3 bases are TGCGCCAGCAGCTTGGGACAGGGAGCTAACTATGGCTACACCTTC. Amino acid sequence: CASSLGQGANYGYTF.

Of note for this clone: This CDR3 is also generated by other DNA sequences in the sample. The CDR3 sequence: CASSIGGAGAFF. The CDR3 DNA follows: TGTGCCAGTAGTATAGGGGGTGCGGGAGCTTTCTTT. This chain connects TRBV19 to TRBJ1-1; D gene unclear. Germline-derived CDR1 and CDR2 are LNHDA and SQIVND (reference sequence). CDR3 size: 12 residues. Trimming cost V 1 base and J 10 bases, with 10 bases left between them. The whole variable domain, remainder taken from reference TRBV19 and TRBJ1-1, is DGGITQSPKYLFRKEGQNVTLSCEQNLNHDAMYWYRQDPGQGLRLIYYSQIVNDFQKGDIAEGYSVSREKKESFPLTVTSAQKNPTAFYLCASSIGGAGAFFGQGTRLTVV.

This sequence joins TRBV15 and TRBJ1-1; TRBD1 agrees at 10 bases. Per the germline V gene, CDR1 is LNHNV and CDR2 is YYDKDF (reference sequence). With 5 bases clipped from V and 4 bases from J, the junction kept 13 bases outside the gene matches. This CDR3 is built from 17 residues. CDR3: CATSATRDRGWGTEAFF. DNA of the CDR3: TGTGCCACCAGCGCCACCCGGGACAGGGGATGGGGCACTGAAGCTTTCTTT.

The chain links TRBV28 to TRBJ1-5; no clear D gene. V was cut by 1 base and J by 6 bases, with 4 bases left in between. Per the germline V gene, CDR1 is MDHEN and CDR2 is SYDVKM. The CDR3 runs to 12 residues. CDR3 sequence reads: CASSLSLQPQHF. In DNA form, the CDR3 reads TGTGCCAGCAGTTTATCACTTCAGCCCCAGCATTTT.

J is TRBJ2-7 and V is TRBV5-4; D is possibly TRBD2 (5 bases). V gave up 4 bases and J gave up 1 base, with 12 bases separating them. CDR1 and CDR2 (germline): SGHNT, YYREEE (reference sequence). CDR3 length: 14 amino acids. The CDR3 sequence is CASSAGLGSYEQYF. DNA of the CDR3: TGTGCCAGCAGCGCCGGACTGGGTTCCTACGAGCAGTACTTC.

V gene TRBV27 combines with J gene TRBJ2-7; TRBD2 is a possible D gene (6 bases). CDR1 and CDR2 from the germline V gene are MNHEY and SMNVEV (reference sequence). V was pared by 5 bases and J by 7 bases, with 18 bases between. This CDR3 comprises 14 residues. The chain's CDR3 is CASSPLAPTGEQYF. In nucleotides, the CDR3 is TGTGCCAGCAGTCCCCTAGCGCCTACGGGGGAGCAGTACTTC.

The J gene is TRBJ2-7, the V gene TRBV28, with TRBD2 identical over 13 bases. This CDR3 spans 16 amino acids. Germline CDR1 is MDHEN and CDR2 is SYDVKM. Trimming cost V 6 bases and J 2 bases; bases outside gene matches: 7. The CDR3 sequence: CASRLIGLAGAYEQYF. The CDR3 DNA sequence: TGTGCCAGCAGACTTATCGGACTAGCGGGAGCCTACGAGCAGTACTTC. Variable domain in full (rest from reference TRBV28 and TRBJ2-7): DVKVTQSSRYLVKRTGEKVFLECVQDMDHENMFWYRQDPGLGLRLIYFSYDVKMKEKGDIPEGYSVSREKKERFSLILESASTNQTSMYLCASRLIGLAGAYEQYFGPGTRLTVT.

This clone occurred once. The rearrangement uses TRBV28 and TRBJ2-1, with D tentatively TRBD2 (7 bases). CDR1 is MDHEN, CDR2 SYDVKM, per germline. The V end lost 7 bases, the J end lost 8 bases, and 27 bases lay between the germline ends. The CDR3 sequence is 17 residues long. The CDR3 protein is CASMIFLRGGGGDEQFF. The CDR3, as DNA: TGTGCCAGCATGATCTTTCTTCGGGGAGGGGGTGGGGATGAGCAGTTCTTC.

This clone was picked up a small number of times. The CDR3 here is CASSEGLTYNEQFF. The CDR3 nucleotides are TGTGCCAGCAGTGAGGGACTAACCTACAATGAGCAGTTCTTC. The chain has TRBV25-1 and TRBJ2-1; TRBD2 aligns across 7 bases. V gave up 3 bases and J gave up 2 bases; unmatched junction bases: 1. Germline lookup yields CDR1 MGHDK and CDR2 SYGVNS. This CDR3 is built from 14 residues.

This chain links TRBV9 with TRBJ2-5; TRBD1 matches 7 bases. Germline CDR1 reads SGDLS; CDR2 reads YYNGEE. The V segment lost 4 bases and the J segment 1 base; nucleotides outside the gene matches: 7. The CDR3 consists of 15 residues. The CDR3 coding sequence is TGTGCCAGCAGCCTAGGGGGCGCGACCCAAGAGACCCAGTACTTC. It specifies CASSLGGATQETQYF. Full variable domain (remainder filled in from reference TRBV9 and TRBJ2-5): DSGVTQTPKHLITATGQRVTLRCSPRSGDLSVYWYQQSLDQGLQFLIQYYNGEERAKGNILERFSAQQFPDLHSELNLSSLELGDSALYFCASSLGGATQETQYFGPGTRLLVL.

V is TRBV5-6 and J is TRBJ2-5; D is undetermined. V gave up 0 bases and J gave up 11 bases, with 11 bases separating them. CDR1 SGHDT and CDR2 YYEEEE come from the germline V gene. The CDR3 contains 12 residues. The CDR3 DNA reads as TGTGCCAGCAGCTTGGGTCGACGAGCGCAGTACTTC. This gives the protein CASSLGRRAQYF.

The V call is TRBV30, the J call TRBJ2-2; TRBD1 aligns across 11 bases. Unmatched junction bases numbered 2, after V lost 5 bases and J lost 3 bases. There are 14 residues in the CDR3. CDR1 and CDR2 (germline): GTSNPN, SVGIG (reference sequence). CDR3 region: CAWGQGADTGELFF. The CDR3, as DNA: TGTGCCTGGGGACAGGGGGCTGACACCGGGGAGCTGTTTTTT.

The DNA of the CDR3 is TGTGCCAGCAGCTTGTGGGACAGGACCTCCCCCAACTATGGCTACACCTTC. As protein: CASSLWDRTSPNYGYTF. The J gene is TRBJ1-2, the V gene TRBV5-8, with 8 nucleotides matching TRBD1. The CDR3 is 17 amino acids. Germline V CDR1 and CDR2: SGHTS, YDEGEE. J was trimmed by 2 bases and V by 1 base; bases with no gene match: 10.

This chain uses TRBV4-2 with TRBJ2-6, with TRBD2 matching over 8 bases. Germline-derived CDR1 and CDR2 are LGHNA and YNFKEQ. After removal of 0 bases from V and 0 bases from J, the junction contained 7 bases not matched to a gene. The CDR3 is 19 amino acids. CDR3 region: CASSQESSGVLSGANVLTF. For the CDR3, the DNA is TGTGCCAGCAGCCAAGAAAGTAGCGGGGTCCTCTCTGGGGCCAACGTCCTGACTTTC.

The V gene is TRBV28, the J gene TRBJ2-7; TRBD2 might be the D (5 bases). The V end lost 0 bases, the J end lost 2 bases, and 11 bases lay between the germline ends. The germline V gene has CDR1 MDHEN and CDR2 SYDVKM. This CDR3 region has 15 residues. The CDR3, as DNA: TGTGCCAGCAGTTTATGGTCCGGGGATACCTACGAGCAGTACTTC. It is translated as CASSLWSGDTYEQYF.

The gene calls are TRBV18 and TRBJ2-6; TRBD1 agrees at 7 bases. The CDR3 is made up of 20 amino acids. J lost 0 bases, V lost 8 bases, and 19 bases had no gene match. In germline, CDR1 is KGHSH, CDR2 LQKENI. For the CDR3, the DNA is TGTGCCAGCCACAGTAGGGGGCTGGGGGAAAGTCTCTCTGGGGCCAACGTCCTGACTTTC. Encoded protein: CASHSRGLGESLSGANVLTF.

The chain has TRBV10-2 and TRBJ2-7, with 9 bases matching TRBD2. Germline CDR1 WSHSY, CDR2 SAAADI. The J segment lost 4 bases and the V segment lost 5 bases, leaving 6 bases of the junction unmatched. The CDR3 has 14 residues. CDR3 bases: TGCGCCAGCAGTCTAGCGGGAAGGTATTACGAGCAGTACTTC. It codes for CASSLAGRYYEQYF.

The gene calls are TRBV6-5 and TRBJ2-3; TRBD1 agrees at 7 bases. Germline CDR1 reads MNHEY; CDR2 reads SVGAGI. This CDR3 contains 16 residues. V dropped 4 bases and J dropped 4; count of bases not matched to a gene: 11. The CDR3 loop reads CASSFRTGEIPDTQYF. The CDR3 bases are TGTGCCAGCAGTTTCCGGACAGGCGAGATCCCAGATACGCAGTATTTT.

V is TRBV7-2 and J is TRBJ2-6; D is possibly TRBD2 (5 bases). V lost 7 bases, J lost 6 bases, and 13 bases lay in between. The CDR3 extends over 14 amino acids. CDR1 is SGHTA and CDR2 is FQGNSA in the germline V gene. CDR3 amino acids: CASNLFREANVLTF. The CDR3 DNA follows: TGTGCCAGCAACCTTTTCCGGGAGGCCAACGTCCTGACTTTC. Combining the CDR3 with reference TRBV7-2 and TRBJ2-6 gives the whole variable domain GAGVSQSPSNKVTEKGKDVELRCDPISGHTALYWYRQSLGQGLEFLIYFQGNSAPDKSGLPSDRFSAERTGGSVSTLTIQRTQQEDSAVYLCASNLFREANVLTFGAGSRLTVL.

CDR3 bases: TGTGCCAGCAGCACCGACAGGGTCGGTCGGGAGACCCAGTACTTC. Residues: CASSTDRVGRETQYF. V usage is TRBV7-8 and J usage is TRBJ2-5; 7 bases match TRBD1. The CDR3 sequence is 15 residues long. Germline CDR1 is SGHVS and CDR2 is FQNEAQ. V lost 5 bases and J lost 5; bases outside the gene matches: 11.

The J gene is TRBJ1-4, the V gene TRBV15; 8 bases fit TRBD1. Germline lookup yields CDR1 LNHNV and CDR2 YYDKDF (reference sequence). The junction had 4 bases not matched to a gene; V was cut back by 0 bases and J by 4 bases. The CDR3 contains 16 residues. The CDR3 DNA reads as TGTGCCACCAGCAGAGAAGGGACAGGCCGTAATGAAAAACTGTTTTTT. Encoded protein: CATSREGTGRNEKLFF. Variable domain in full (rest from reference TRBV15 and TRBJ1-4): DAMVIQNPRYQVTQFGKPVTLSCSQTLNHNVMYWYQQKSSQAPKLLFHYYDKDFNNEADTPDNFQSRRPNTSFCFLDIRSPGLGDTAMYLCATSREGTGRNEKLFFGSGTQLSVL.